The 5 T cell receptor beta chains below come from one sample, sequenced in a study of cytomegalovirus exposure and HLA in healthy donors. The PCR made use of 60 Vbeta and 13 Jbeta primers. Profiled with immunoSEQ multiplex PCR; TCRdb holds only in-frame clones, not every one. Among about 110,000 clones listed, 80% to 85% were seen once. Sequencing was carried out using PBMCs. These receptors all come from a woman aged 55-75 years in good health and CMV-seropositive.

The chain has TRBV27 and TRBJ1-1; TRBD1 agrees at 7 bases. The CDR3 extends over 16 amino acids. The junction had 6 bases not matched to a gene; V was cut back by 2 bases and J by 0 bases. CDR1 is MNHEY and CDR2 is SMNVEV in the germline V gene (reference sequence). Written as DNA, the CDR3 is TGTGCCAGCAGTTTAGACAGGGCCCGAATGAACACTGAAGCTTTCTTT. Translated: CASSLDRARMNTEAFF.

This chain joins TRBV18 and TRBJ1-5; the D is unclear. Germline V gives CDR1 KGHSH, CDR2 LQKENI. Trimming removed 5 bases from V and 0 bases from J, with 5 bases in between. CDR3 length: 13 residues. Here the CDR3 DNA reads TGTGCCAGCTCATTGGCTAGCAATCAGCCCCAGCATTTT. This codes for CASSLASNQPQHF. The variable domain in full, completed from reference TRBV18 and TRBJ1-5, reads NAGVMQNPRHLVRRRGQEARLRCSPMKGHSHVYWYRQLPEEGLKFMVYLQKENIIDESGMPKERFSAEFPKEGPSILRIQQVVRGDSAAYFCASSLASNQPQHFGDGTRLSIL.

For this clone: Other nucleotide sequences from this sample produce the same CDR3. The chain uses TRBV27 and TRBJ1-5, with D perhaps matching TRBD1 (5 bases). Germline loops: CDR1 MNHEY, CDR2 SMNVEV (reference sequence). V was pared by 4 bases and J by 4 bases, with 14 bases between. CDR3 length equals 15 residues. CDR3 nucleotide sequence: TGTGCCAGCAGTTCCACTCGACAGCTTAATCAGCCCCAGCATTTT. This gives the protein CASSSTRQLNQPQHF.

This rearrangement joins TRBV10-3 to TRBJ2-5, with D possibly matching TRBD2 (6 bases). V lost 2 bases, J lost 5 bases, and 9 bases lay in between. Germline CDR1 and CDR2: ENHRY and SYGVKD. The CDR3 has 13 amino acids. CDR3 coding DNA: TGTGCCATCAGTGAGGGGACTTTCGAGACCCAGTACTTC. Residues: CAISEGTFETQYF.

The V and J genes are TRBV5-1 and TRBJ2-3; D is uncertain. Per the germline V gene, CDR1 is SGHRS and CDR2 is YFSETQ. Deletions cut 4 bases from V and 2 bases from J, with 11 bases between. The CDR3 contains 14 residues. CDR3 sequence (DNA): TGCGCCAGCAGCCCCCTGTCCCCCACAGATACGCAGTATTTT. As protein: CASSPLSPTDTQYF.